These T cell receptor beta chains were read from a single sample in a study of CD8 T cells in Susac syndrome. MiXCR, run by TCRdb on the immunoSEQ multiplex PCR reads, gives a single entry per CDR3 protein. The sample has around 200,000 distinct CDR3 sequences; 95% are singletons. The sequenced material came from CD4+ T cells from PBMCs. These receptors all come from a human donor with multiple sclerosis. The CDR3 runs from the conserved cysteine through the conserved F or W. Each record gives: J gene, V gene, D gene, clone size, CDR3 DNA, CDR3 protein. D genes are given only for firm matches. Rows may omit the clone size; those that give it use once, few, many or a size class.

>TRBJ2-1|TRBV3-1|.|.
TGTGCCAGCCAGAGGACAGTTTCCAATGAGCAGTTCTTC
CASQRTVSNEQFF
>TRBJ1-2|TRBV30|.|once
TGTGCCTGGAGGCGGGCAGGGAACTATGGCTACACCTTC
CAWRRAGNYGYTF
>TRBJ2-3|TRBV7-9|TRBD1|once
TGTGCCAGCAGGGGACAGGGAGGCCCCACAGATACGCAGTATTTT
CASRGQGGPTDTQYF
>TRBJ1-1|TRBV20-1|.|.
TGCAGTGCTAGAGCCGAGACGTTGAACACTGAAGCTTTCTTT
CSARAETLNTEAFF
>TRBJ2-3|TRBV12-3/TRBV12-4|.|.
TGTGCCAGCAGTTTGGGTAAAGATACGCAGTATTTT
CASSLGKDTQYF
>TRBJ2-6|TRBV4-2|TRBD1|.
TGTGCCAGCAGCCAAGACCAGGGGGCAAGCTCTGGGGCCAACGTCCTGACTTTC
CASSQDQGASSGANVLTF
>TRBJ1-2|TRBV7-9|.|.
TGTGCCAGCAGCTTCCCCGTGACCCTCTATGGCTACACCTTC
CASSFPVTLYGYTF
>TRBJ1-5|TRBV19|TRBD1|.
TGTGCCAGTAAGCTACGACAGGGACCAAATCAGCCCCAGCATTTT
CASKLRQGPNQPQHF
>TRBJ2-7|TRBV11-2|.|.
TGTGCCAGCAGCCCCGGACTGGTCTACGAGCAGTACTTC
CASSPGLVYEQYF
>TRBJ1-1|TRBV5-4|.|once
TGTGCCAGCACCGAAGACAAAGGAGGGCATGCTTTCTTT
CASTEDKGGHAFF
>TRBJ2-1|TRBV20-1|TRBD2|.
TGCAGTGCTAGCTCTAGCGGGGGGCTGGGCTCCTACAATGAGCAGTTCTTC
CSASSSGGLGSYNEQFF
>TRBJ1-1|TRBV29-1|TRBD1|.
TGCAGCGGACAGGGCGTGAACACTGAAGCTTTCTTT
CSGQGVNTEAFF
>TRBJ2-3|TRBV2|.|.
TGTGCCAGCAGTGACCGGACGGCCCTCACAGATACGCAGTATTTT
CASSDRTALTDTQYF
>TRBJ2-1|TRBV7-2|.|.
TGTGCCAGCCTCGCCTACAATGAGCAGTTCTTC
CASLAYNEQFF